A single sample gave rise to the 27 T cell receptor beta chains below, sequenced in a study of blood T cells in healthy people across ages. The second PCR ran roughly 7 to 11 cycles with a sample-barcoded 5' primer and J-beta primers. In TCRdb, the 5' RACE reads were re-called with MiXCR into one record per CDR3 protein. This sample has around 1,600,000 distinct CDR3 sequences, with around 40% found just once. The sequenced sample was blood. These receptors were obtained from a woman aged 18-29 years in good health.

This clonotype was recorded a few times. The chain recombines TRBV3-1 with TRBJ2-4, with D possibly matching TRBD2 (7 bases). Germline V gene lookup returns CDR1 LGHDT and CDR2 YNNKEL (reference sequence). CDR3 length: 14 amino acids. The germline V and J ends were trimmed by 7 bases and 5 bases, with 15 bases remaining between them. The CDR3: CASTTGRGQNIQYF. DNA for the CDR3: TGTGCCAGCACCACGGGGCGGGGGCAAAACATTCAGTACTTC.

The chain joins TRBV10-3 to TRBJ1-2; D is unresolved. The ends were cut back, 5 bases at V and 4 bases at J, with 17 bases in the middle. The germline V gene has CDR1 ENHRY and CDR2 SYGVKD. The CDR3 totals 15 residues. The CDR3 sequence is CAISPYTSFLYGYTF. CDR3 DNA: TGTGCCATCAGTCCATACACAAGCTTCCTCTATGGCTACACCTTC.

This clonotype has ten or more counts. J is TRBJ2-1 and V is TRBV10-3; the D is unclear. The germline CDR1 and CDR2 sequences are ENHRY and SYGVKD. The CDR3 totals 13 residues. Trimming stripped 8 bases from V and 6 bases from J, with 14 bases between. For the CDR3, the DNA is TGTGCCATCTCCGACGCTATAAGCAATGAGCAGTTCTTC. Translated, it gives CAISDAISNEQFF.

This clonotype was counted only a few times. This sequence joins TRBV6-5 and TRBJ2-7, with 7 bases fitting TRBD1. The germline CDR1 and CDR2 sequences are MNHEY and SVGAGI. Losses at the gene ends were 0 bases for V and 5 bases for J; bases not matched to a gene: 4. The CDR3 covers 14 residues. CDR3 coding DNA: TGTGCCAGCAGTTACTCTAGGGACAGACACGAGCAGTACTTC. Amino acids: CASSYSRDRHEQYF.

In this sample, this clonotype turned up a few times. The genes are TRBV15 and TRBJ2-5; D not certain. Deletions cut 4 bases from V and 4 bases from J, with 7 bases between. Germline V gene lookup returns CDR1 LNHNV and CDR2 YYDKDF (reference sequence). This CDR3 contains 12 residues. CDR3 region: CATSKQGETQYF. The CDR3 DNA sequence: TGTGCCACCAGCAAACAAGGAGAGACCCAGTACTTC.

The rearrangement links TRBV10-3 to TRBJ2-3, with 7 bases lining up with TRBD2. V lost 1 base and J lost 2; bases outside the gene matches: 3. This CDR3 has 15 amino acids. Germline V gene sequence: CDR1 ENHRY, CDR2 SYGVKD. The CDR3 reads CAISEWREYTDTQYF. For the CDR3, the DNA is TGTGCCATCAGTGAGTGGCGGGAGTACACAGATACGCAGTATTTT.

There are a few counts of this clonotype. The genes are TRBV4-1 and TRBJ2-7, with TRBD2 matching 10 bases. Germline values: CDR1 MGHRA, CDR2 YSYEKL. With V trimmed by 4 bases and J by 5 bases, 11 bases remained unmatched. CDR3 length equals 16 residues. In DNA, the CDR3 is TGCGCCAGCAGCCCGCGTGGAGCGGGGGGGTCGGACGAGCAGTACTTC. Amino acid sequence: CASSPRGAGGSDEQYF.

This chain joins TRBV12-3 or TRBV12-4 and TRBJ2-1; 8 bases agree with TRBD2. Trimming cost V 3 bases and J 10 bases; bases outside gene matches: 8. CDR3 length: 14 residues. The CDR3 reads CASSFSRGLVEQFF. DNA for the CDR3: TGTGCCAGCAGTTTTTCGCGGGGACTAGTGGAGCAGTTCTTC.

This rearrangement joins TRBV11-2 to TRBJ2-1; D not resolved. CDR1 is SGHAT, CDR2 FQNNGV, per germline. V lost 5 bases to trimming and J lost 4 bases, with 18 bases between them. The CDR3 runs to 16 residues. The CDR3 loop reads CASSPEWPESYNEQFF. The DNA for the CDR3 is TGTGCCAGCAGCCCCGAATGGCCAGAATCTTACAATGAGCAGTTCTTC.

This clonotype came up a few times. The CDR3 DNA is TGTGCCAGCAGCAACCTAGCGGGGGATACCTACGAGCAGTACTTC. Residues: CASSNLAGDTYEQYF. V usage is TRBV7-2 and J usage is TRBJ2-7; 10 bases align to TRBD2. The V segment lost 5 bases and the J segment 2 bases; nucleotides outside the gene matches: 6. There are 15 residues in the CDR3. From germline, CDR1 is SGHTA and CDR2 FQGNSA.

Note on this clonotype: The junction differs from germline at one of its ends, possibly a read error. The J gene is TRBJ2-6, the V gene TRBV4-3, with a weak D call TRBD1 (5 bases). Germline assignment: CDR1 LGHNA and CDR2 YSLEER. The CDR3 has 15 residues. The CDR3 here is CTSSQPGSGANVLTF. The CDR3 region has the DNA TGCACCAGCAGCCAACCAGGGTCTGGGGCCAACGTCCTGACTTTC.

The chain carries TRBV20-1 and TRBJ2-3; D unresolved. V lost 6 bases to trimming and J lost 0 bases, with 16 bases between them. CDR3 length: 15 amino acids. Germline V gives CDR1 DFQATT, CDR2 SNEGSKA (reference sequence). The chain's CDR3 is CSAPVAKTSTDTQYF. The CDR3 bases are TGCAGTGCCCCGGTGGCAAAGACTAGCACAGATACGCAGTATTTT.

The chain links TRBV6-6 to TRBJ2-5; 10 bases align to TRBD2. Per germline, CDR1 MNHNY and CDR2 SVGAGI (reference sequence). The CDR3 consists of 15 residues. J was trimmed by 11 bases and V by 7 bases; bases with no gene match: 16. The CDR3 loop reads CASTWGSGGYNEQYF. CDR3 nucleotide sequence: TGTGCCAGCACCTGGGGTAGCGGGGGGTACAATGAGCAGTACTTC.

V gene TRBV20-1 combines with J gene TRBJ2-2; 9 bases match TRBD1. The CDR3 covers 14 residues. V shed 5 bases and J 8 bases; nucleotides not matched to a gene: 9. From germline, CDR1 is DFQATT and CDR2 SNEGSKA (reference sequence). CDR3 in amino acids: CSAPGTGTSGELFF. CDR3 DNA: TGCAGTGCTCCCGGGACAGGGACCTCGGGGGAGCTGTTTTTT.

The rearrangement links TRBV29-1 to TRBJ1-2; a weak D match, TRBD1 (5 bases). The CDR3 runs 14 residues. In germline, CDR1 is SQVTM, CDR2 ANQGSEA. V lost 1 base and J lost 6, with 15 bases in between. This chain's CDR3 is CSVEGGTSSNGYTF. CDR3 DNA: TGCAGCGTTGAAGGAGGGACCTCTAGTAATGGCTACACCTTC.

V gene TRBV5-1 combines with J gene TRBJ2-3; D uncertain. The CDR3 runs to 14 residues. Trimming stripped 5 bases from V and 0 bases from J, with 10 bases between. The germline V gene encodes CDR1 SGHRS and CDR2 YFSETQ. The CDR3 sequence: CASRSAISTDTQYF. The CDR3 DNA reads as TGCGCCAGCAGGTCTGCAATCAGCACAGATACGCAGTATTTT. The variable domain in full, with the rest retrieved from reference TRBV5-1 and TRBJ2-3, is KAGVTQTPRYLIKTRGQQVTLSCSPISGHRSVSWYQQTPGQGLQFLFEYFSETQRNKGNFPGRFSGRQFSNSRSEMNVSTLELGDSALYLCASRSAISTDTQYFGPGTRLTVL.

V usage is TRBV24-1 and J usage is TRBJ1-5; a weak D match, TRBD1 (5 bases). V lost 5 bases and J lost 1, with 14 bases in between. The germline V gene encodes CDR1 KGHDR and CDR2 SFDVKD. The CDR3 runs to 16 residues. The DNA of the CDR3 is TGTGCCACCAGTGCCGGTCGGGGGGGAAGCAATCAGCCCCAGCATTTT. Its translation is CATSAGRGGSNQPQHF.

Worth noting for this clonotype: A much larger clone is a single base away; this may be a read error. The chain links TRBV12-3 or TRBV12-4 to TRBJ2-1; unclear D gene. V lost 11 bases and J 0 bases, leaving 11 bases between the germline ends. This CDR3 has 13 amino acids. The CDR3 loop is CAGMDSSYNEQFF. The CDR3, as DNA: TGTGCCGGCATGGATAGCTCCTACAATGAGCAGTTCTTC.

This clonotype was detected a few times. V is TRBV7-2 and J is TRBJ2-1, with a weak D call TRBD2 (7 bases). Germline CDR1 is SGHTA and CDR2 is FQGNSA. This CDR3 has 13 amino acids. Between the trimmed V and J ends, which lost 6 bases and 6 bases, there was a span of 12 bases. The CDR3, as DNA: TGTGCCAGCAGAGGGAGGGGGGTCAATGAGCAGTTCTTC. Translating gives CASRGRGVNEQFF.

The genes are TRBV18 and TRBJ2-3; 9 bases map to TRBD2. Germline V gene lookup returns CDR1 KGHSH and CDR2 LQKENI. The CDR3 loop spans 18 amino acids. The V and J ends lost 6 bases and 0 bases, in that order; junction bases with no gene match: 13. The CDR3 DNA reads as TGTGCCAGCTCCCCGTACCAGTCTAGCGGGATGAGCACAGATACGCAGTATTTT. Protein sequence: CASSPYQSSGMSTDTQYF.

This clonotype was counted only a few times. This chain connects TRBV4-1 to TRBJ2-7, with D perhaps TRBD2 (7 bases). From germline, CDR1 is MGHRA and CDR2 YSYEKL. The CDR3 length is 17 residues. Deletions cut 0 bases from V and 1 base from J, with 16 bases between. In DNA form, the CDR3 reads TGCGCCAGCAGCCAAGAAAGATTGCGGGGGCCGTCCTACGAGCAGTACTTC. It codes for CASSQERLRGPSYEQYF.

This rearrangement joins TRBV4-1 to TRBJ1-6, with D possibly being TRBD1 (5 bases). There are 19 residues in the CDR3. Trimming stripped 4 bases from V and 8 bases from J, with 27 bases between. Germline lookup yields CDR1 MGHRA and CDR2 YSYEKL. CDR3 sequence reads: CASSPKLRGYAITDSPLHF. The DNA of the CDR3 is TGCGCCAGCAGCCCCAAGCTGAGGGGCTATGCAATAACGGATTCACCCCTCCACTTT.

This clonotype turned up a few times. The chain employs TRBV14 and TRBJ2-1; a possible D gene is TRBD1 (5 bases). The V gene's germline CDR1 is SGHDN and CDR2 FVKESK. This CDR3 comprises 12 residues. Trimming removed 3 bases at V and 10 bases at J, with 10 bases between. Written as DNA, the CDR3 is TGTGCCAGCAGCCAGGTACAGGCCGAGCAGTTCTTC. Residues: CASSQVQAEQFF.

The chain carries TRBV12-3 or TRBV12-4 and TRBJ1-1, with D unclear. The CDR3 runs 14 residues. The V end was cut by 5 bases, the J end by 5 bases, with 15 bases between. CDR3 amino acids: CASSALGMSTEAFF. Written as DNA, the CDR3 is TGTGCCAGCAGTGCCTTAGGGATGAGTACTGAAGCTTTCTTT.

There are a few counts of this clonotype. The rearrangement uses TRBV7-9 and TRBJ1-2, with D possibly matching TRBD1 (5 bases). The germline gives CDR1 SEHNR, CDR2 FQNEAQ (reference sequence). The CDR3 totals 15 residues. V dropped 6 bases and J dropped 5 bases, with 19 bases sitting between them. CDR3 in amino acids: CASSHSTERIYGYTF. The CDR3 nucleotides are TGTGCCAGCAGTCACTCGACAGAGAGAATATATGGCTACACCTTC.

This chain links TRBV4-3 with TRBJ2-1, with TRBD2 matching 11 bases. Germline V CDR1 and CDR2: LGHNA, YSLEER. The CDR3 extends over 22 amino acids. J gave up 0 bases and V 0 bases, and 16 bases lay outside the gene matches. The chain's CDR3 is CASSQDWGRLAGRSNSYNEQFF. The CDR3 DNA follows: TGCGCCAGCAGCCAAGATTGGGGGAGACTAGCGGGGCGCTCCAACTCCTACAATGAGCAGTTCTTC.

As concerns this clonotype: Relative to the germline gene, one junction end is altered; a read error may explain this. The chain is built from TRBV29-1 and TRBJ1-4; tentatively, D is TRBD1 (5 bases). This CDR3 spans 11 amino acids. In germline, CDR1 is SQVTM, CDR2 ANQGSEA. The CDR3 sequence: CSVVRGEKRFF. The CDR3, as DNA: TGCAGCGTTGTAAGGGGTGAAAAACGGTTTTTT. Using reference TRBV29-1 and TRBJ1-4 for the parts outside the CDR3, the full variable domain is SAVISQKPSRDICQRGTSLTIQCQVDSQVTMMFWYRQQPGQSLTLIATANQGSEATYESGFVIDKFPISRPNLTFSTLTVSNMSPEDSSIYLCSVVRGEKRFFGSGTQLSVL.